This TCR beta chain was retrieved from a study of T cell responses to AZD1222 COVID-19 vaccine. Notes on the study in general: Receipt of two AZD1222 doses was followed by a rise in Spike-specific TCR breadth and depth. White British donors predominated, females outnumbered males, and clonal diversity was possibly underestimated.

V was shortened by 3 bases and J by 3 bases, with 15 bases between the two germline ends. CDR3 length: 16 amino acids. Germline V gives CDR1 LGHDT, CDR2 YNNKEL (reference sequence). Concerning this clone: Its antigen is not known.

Using immunoSEQ multiplex PCR, the repertoire was profiled, and TCRdb retains in-frame clones only, with some absent. The table shows about 150,000 clones, with approximately 92% occurring only once. The sequence was obtained from an adult who received the AZD1222 COVID-19 vaccine. The gene calls are TRBV3-1 (or the pseudogene TRBV3-2) and TRBJ2-4; D assignment may be TRBD1 or TRBD2 (5 bases each). This specimen was peripheral blood, taken 28 days after the second AZD1222 dose. This CDR3 reads CASSQTLGDGKNIQYF. The CDR3 DNA reads as TGTGCCAGCAGCCAGACACTAGGGGATGGCAAAAACATTCAGTACTTC.